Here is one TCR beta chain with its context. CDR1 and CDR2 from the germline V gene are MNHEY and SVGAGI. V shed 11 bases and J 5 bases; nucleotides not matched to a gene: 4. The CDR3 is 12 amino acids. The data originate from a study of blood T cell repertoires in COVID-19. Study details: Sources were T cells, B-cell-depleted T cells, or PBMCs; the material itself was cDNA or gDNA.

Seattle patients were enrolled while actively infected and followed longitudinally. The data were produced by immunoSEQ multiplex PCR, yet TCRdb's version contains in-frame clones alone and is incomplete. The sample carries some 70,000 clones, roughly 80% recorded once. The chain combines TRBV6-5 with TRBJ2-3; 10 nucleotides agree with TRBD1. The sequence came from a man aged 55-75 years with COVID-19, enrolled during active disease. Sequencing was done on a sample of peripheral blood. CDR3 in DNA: TGTGCCTGCCGGGACAGGGGAGATACGCAGTATTTT. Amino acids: CACRDRGDTQYF.